This note documents a single T cell receptor (beta chain) sequence. The sample originates from a study of blood T cell repertoires in COVID-19. Data came from immunoSEQ multiplex PCR; TCRdb stores just in-frame clones and leaves some out. This table has about 70,000 clones, 81% appearing once. This CDR3 spans 16 amino acids. Germline CDR1 and CDR2: LNHDA and SQIVND (reference sequence). V was pared by 10 bases and J by 8 bases, with 15 bases of the junction left unmatched. The specimen sequenced was peripheral blood. This rearrangement joins TRBV19 to TRBJ2-1, with 12 bases that match TRBD2. The clonotype was recovered from a woman between 65 and 79 years old with acute or convalescent COVID-19. The CDR3 loop reads CATTASSGGGGYEQFF. The CDR3 nucleotides read TGTGCCACCACCGCTTCTAGCGGGGGGGGCGGCTATGAGCAGTTCTTC.